This T cell receptor (beta chain) is from a study of blood T cell repertoires in COVID-19 (TCRdb year 2020). About the full investigation: Samples from collaborators originated in the United States, Italy and Spain and spanned both the acute and convalescent phases of COVID-19. The sample metadata nearly always contained a de-identified subject ID, COVID-19 status, age in years and sex. The dataset comprised deeply sampled blood TCRbeta repertoires from subjects exposed to, actively infected with, or recovered from COVID-19. The material from the prospective study consisted of cDNA or gDNA derived from T cells, B-cell-depleted T cells, or PBMCs. The repertoires were released in a freely available public database meant as a resource for research on the immune response to SARS-CoV-2. HLA class I and class II types, where available, came from metadata supplied by the sample provider rather than from assay-based typing. Samples came from the ongoing ImmuneRACE study (first 160 participants) plus 1,254 subjects from 6 global collaborators.

Another Seattle source contributed samples from volunteer blood donors who had recovered from COVID-19. The collaborating institutions used their own protocols to collect whole blood in K2EDTA tubes. For TCRbeta analysis, collaborators shipped samples as frozen whole blood, isolated PBMCs, or DNA extracted from either of those sample types. The germline V gene encodes CDR1 SQVTM and CDR2 ANQGSEA. Spanning cysteine to phenylalanine, the CDR3 consists of 13 amino acids. CDR3 DNA is the only sequence kept; it has 39 bases, read in frame from the first base. At the junction V is shortened by 4 bases and J by 4 bases; bases outside the gene matches: 2. The immunoSEQ Assay, a bias-controlled multiplex PCR, was used to amplify TCRbeta CDR3 regions from genomic DNA. The study's own analysis went as follows. The number of nucleated cells in each sample was estimated by amplification of reference gene primers within the assay. To quantify the absolute abundance of each unique TCRbeta CDR3 rearrangement, sequence reads were collapsed and filtered. For each sample, productive Simpson clonality was calculated by taking the square root of Simpson's diversity index across productive rearrangements. As stored in TCRdb, this immuneACCESS dataset retains in-frame rearrangements with V and J assigned. A fraction of the clones does not appear; measured against another copy, unresolved V genes explain less than half of the discrepancy, and the remainder lacks a known reason. V, J and clone size were drawn from that table, and D and trimming were deduced from the DNA. The sample table records a few hundred thousand clones; just under 90% of these occur just once. The top ten clones comprise approximately 6.2% of the sample.

On the study overall, not on this receptor specifically: The amount of clinical and demographic metadata varied by source and participant and was provided uncurated.

Of note for this clone: The antigen it binds to is not known. Base qualities are not recorded, but no much larger clone differs from it by a single base.

The clonotype comes from a man aged 55-75 years who had recovered from COVID-19. Material for sequencing was peripheral blood. The chain was built from TRBV29-1 and TRBJ1-2; TRBD1 fits 11 bases in the junction. The base sequence is TGCAGCGTTGGGGGGACAGGGGGCTATGGCTACACCTTC. This is translated as CSVGGTGGYGYTF.